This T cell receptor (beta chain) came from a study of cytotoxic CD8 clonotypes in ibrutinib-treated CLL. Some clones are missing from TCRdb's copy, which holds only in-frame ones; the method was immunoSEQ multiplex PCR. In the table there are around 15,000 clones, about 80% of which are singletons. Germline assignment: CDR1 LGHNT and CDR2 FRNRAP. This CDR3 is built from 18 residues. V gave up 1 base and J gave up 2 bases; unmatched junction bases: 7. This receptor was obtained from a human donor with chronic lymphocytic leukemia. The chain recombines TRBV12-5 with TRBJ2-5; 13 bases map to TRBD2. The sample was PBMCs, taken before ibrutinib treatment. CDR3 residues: CASGLAEGLAGIQETQYF. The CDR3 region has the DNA TGTGCTAGTGGTTTGGCCGAGGGACTAGCGGGGATACAAGAGACCCAGTACTTC.